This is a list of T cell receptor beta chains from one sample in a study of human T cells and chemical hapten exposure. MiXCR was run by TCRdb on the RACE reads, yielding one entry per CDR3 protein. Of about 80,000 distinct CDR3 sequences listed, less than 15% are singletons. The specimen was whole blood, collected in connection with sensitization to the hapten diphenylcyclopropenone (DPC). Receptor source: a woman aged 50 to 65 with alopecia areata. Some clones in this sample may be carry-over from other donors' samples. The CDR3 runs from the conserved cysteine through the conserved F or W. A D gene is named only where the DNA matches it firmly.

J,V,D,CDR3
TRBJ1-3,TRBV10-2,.,CASSESGGSSGNTIYF
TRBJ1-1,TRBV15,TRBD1,CATSRLRQGSTEAFF
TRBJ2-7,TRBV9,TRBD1,CASSVGTGWYEQYF
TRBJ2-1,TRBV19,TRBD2,CASTSPGREGEQFF
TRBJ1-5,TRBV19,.,CASSMYARGLSSNQPQHF
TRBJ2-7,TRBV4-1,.,CASRSLAHEQYF
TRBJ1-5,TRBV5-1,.,CASSITGMSNQPQHF
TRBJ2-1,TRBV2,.,CASSALSGYNNEQFF
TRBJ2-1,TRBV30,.,CAWSEAYNEQFF
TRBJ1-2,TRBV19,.,CASSIDALDGYTF
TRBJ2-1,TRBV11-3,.,CASSLSAGIEQFF
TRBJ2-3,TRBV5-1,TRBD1,CASSLIQGAPGDTQYF
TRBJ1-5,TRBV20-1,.,CSARDLGGNNQPQHF
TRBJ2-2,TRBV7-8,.,CASSLGSGHTGELFF
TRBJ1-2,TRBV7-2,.,CASSLRADINYGYTF
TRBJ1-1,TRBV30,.,CAWSVKGSTEAFF
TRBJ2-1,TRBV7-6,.,CASSRTQGESSYNEQFF
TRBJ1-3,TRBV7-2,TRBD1,CASSRTGLSGNTIYF
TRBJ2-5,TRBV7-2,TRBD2,CASSKGLAGETQYF
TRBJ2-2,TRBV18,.,CASSPEAAGELFF
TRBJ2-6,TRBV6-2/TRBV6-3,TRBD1,CASSFPGQGIGRANVLTF
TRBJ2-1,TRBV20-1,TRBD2,CSARVGFRSGSGSSYNEQFF
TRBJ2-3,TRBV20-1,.,CSARDPGGTDTQYF
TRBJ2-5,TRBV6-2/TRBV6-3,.,CASSYRRGRQETQYF
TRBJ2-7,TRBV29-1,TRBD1,CSVNPGQGLQQYF
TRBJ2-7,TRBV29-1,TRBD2,CSVEGLAANYEQYF
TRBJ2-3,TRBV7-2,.,CASSLKAIDTQYF
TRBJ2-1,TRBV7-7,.,CASSLEGSYNEQFF
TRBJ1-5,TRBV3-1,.,CASSQDSGGFQPQHF
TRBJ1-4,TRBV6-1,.,CASYGRQKEKLFF
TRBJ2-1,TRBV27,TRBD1,CASSLDRGFYNEQFF
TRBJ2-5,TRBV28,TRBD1,CASSRDSQGAQETQYF
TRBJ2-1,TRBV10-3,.,CAISALAGVYNEQFF
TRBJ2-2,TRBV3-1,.,CASSQGPRRLNTGELFF
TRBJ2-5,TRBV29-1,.,CSVEDIETQYF
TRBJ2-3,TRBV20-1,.,CSAGEGATDTRYF
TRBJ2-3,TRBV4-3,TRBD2,CASSQEQRGVPDTQYF
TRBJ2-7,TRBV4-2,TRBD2,CASSQDSSGGRPSYEQYF
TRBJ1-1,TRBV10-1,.,CASSEAKWEPTLNTEAFF
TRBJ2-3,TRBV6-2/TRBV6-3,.,CASSRSRSTDTQYF
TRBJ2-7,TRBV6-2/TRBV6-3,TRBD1,CASSYSKQRRDRAYEQYF
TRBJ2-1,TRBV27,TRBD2,CASSLLASGFNEQFF
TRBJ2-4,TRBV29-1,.,CSVRELAKNIQYF
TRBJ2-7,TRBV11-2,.,CASSLDSGGTYEQYF
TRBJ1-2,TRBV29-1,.,CSGTGSLYGYTF
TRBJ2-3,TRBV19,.,CASSQGTTTDTQYF
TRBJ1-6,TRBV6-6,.,CASSYEGGNSPLHF
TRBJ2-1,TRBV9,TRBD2,CASSVTSAAQQFF
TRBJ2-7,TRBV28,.,CASNLCVGSF
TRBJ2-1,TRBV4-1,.,CASSHPARNSRLGQFF
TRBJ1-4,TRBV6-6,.,CASSEQQGIGEKLFF
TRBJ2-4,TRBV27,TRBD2,CASSPLLGTSGVPLAKNIQYF
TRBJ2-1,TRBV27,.,CASSWNPGLYNEQFF
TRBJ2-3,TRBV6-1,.,CASSEAPADTQYF
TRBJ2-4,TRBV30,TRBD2,CAWSVGLAGGNIQYF
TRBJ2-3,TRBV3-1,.,CASSQGSDTQYF
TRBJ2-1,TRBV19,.,CASSWDGSYNEQFF
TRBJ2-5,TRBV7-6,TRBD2,CASSPRTSGSQETQYF
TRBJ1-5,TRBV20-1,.,CSASVDYSNQPQHF
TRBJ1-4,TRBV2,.,CASSEARRINEKLFF